The following is a TCR beta chain sequence with its context. It lacks a known antigen. No clone much larger than this one lies a single base away; base qualities are absent. The data are from a study of neoadjuvant nivolumab and ipilimumab in lung cancer (dated by TCRdb to 2018 to 2020). Notes on the research overall: In the NEOSTAR trial, nivolumab was administered intravenously at 3 mg/kg on days 1, 15 and 29, and the combination arm also received ipilimumab 1 mg/kg on day 1 only. The major pathologic response (MPR) rate in the intention-to-treat population in each study arm was designated as the primary trial endpoint. A total of roughly 42 patients with operable NSCLC were treated in the trial, with around 23 randomized to nivolumab monotherapy and about 20 randomized to nivolumab plus ipilimumab. The study compared TCR repertoires in pretherapy (baseline) peripheral blood with TCR repertoires in tumors resected at surgery following neoadjuvant immune checkpoint blockade. Seven patients had matched pretherapy and resected tumor pairs analyzed, with four treated with nivolumab and three with nivolumab plus ipilimumab.

Libraries were built with the immunoSEQ multiplex PCR assay. In the authors' own workflow: Richness and clonality were used to summarize the repertoires, and clones that significantly expanded or contracted between pre- and post-therapy samples were identified. The source is immuneACCESS, and TCRdb retained only in-frame sequences with V and J called. Part of the clones is not carried over; for the studies checked, unresolved V genes explain less than half of this, and the remainder is unexplained. That table furnishes V, J and clone size, whereas the DNA furnished D and trimming. Counted in this sample were over 25,000 clones; 70% to 80% of them appeared once. The ten largest clonotypes hold roughly 20% of the sample. The CDR3 runs 16 residues from the cysteine to the phenylalanine. The kept DNA is CDR3 alone, 48 bases in frame from the first base. In the germline V gene, CDR1 corresponds to SGDLS and CDR2 to YYNGEE. V lost 0 bases and J lost 2 bases; the stretch between them is 13 bases long.

Taken with the paper, the label for time point translates to: at surgical resection after neoadjuvant nivolumab +/- ipilimumab. Samples were obtained from the phase 2 randomized NEOSTAR trial, in which neoadjuvant nivolumab or nivolumab plus ipilimumab followed by surgery was tested in operable NSCLC. Study-level results and caveats: Richness in tumors resected after neoadjuvant therapy showed a positive correlation with pretherapy blood TCR richness (Spearman R ~ 0.82). There was no significant correlation between TCR clonality and pathologic tumor regression, and just a single major-pathologic-response sample was available for the clonality-regression analysis. Tumor T-cell richness and clonality rose from pretherapy to surgery in three of three dual-therapy tumors but in only two of four nivolumab-treated tumors. TCR richness and clonality were greater in resected tumors than in tumor-adjacent uninvolved lung, and increases were seen in more dual-therapy-treated tumors. A small number of samples underwent TCR sequencing.

Sequences were derived from tumor tissue, sampled after neoadjuvant nivolumab, alone or with ipilimumab, at or shortly before surgery. The sequence links TRBV9 to TRBJ2-3, with TRBD2 as a weak D call on 7 bases. The receptor was isolated from an adult with non-small cell lung cancer. The CDR3 sequence is CASSVGAGASTDTQYF. Read as DNA, the sequence is TGTGCCAGCAGCGTAGGGGCGGGGGCTTCCACAGATACGCAGTATTTT.